Shown below are 10 T cell receptor beta chains from a single sample sequenced in a study of control samples from healthy donors and cancer patients. Assay used: immunoSEQ multiplex PCR; TCRdb lists only in-frame clones, some missing. Among approximately 170,000 clones, around 90% were seen once, and the ten largest hold roughly 5%. The sequenced material came from blood. The origin of the receptors is a woman in her twenties or thirties in good health.

The chain has TRBV9 and TRBJ2-2; TRBD1 matches at 7 bases. The ends lost 3 bases at V and 1 base at J; junction bases unmatched: 6. This CDR3 comprises 16 residues. The germline gives CDR1 SGDLS, CDR2 YYNGEE. The CDR3 is CASSATGTVNTGELFF. CDR3 bases: TGTGCCAGCAGCGCCACCGGGACAGTGAACACCGGGGAGCTGTTTTTT. The full variable domain, completed using reference TRBV9 and TRBJ2-2, is DSGVTQTPKHLITATGQRVTLRCSPRSGDLSVYWYQQSLDQGLQFLIQYYNGEERAKGNILERFSAQQFPDLHSELNLSSLELGDSALYFCASSATGTVNTGELFFGEGSRLTVL.

The chain combines TRBV5-6 with TRBJ2-7; 8 bases are shared with TRBD2. V lost 4 bases, J lost 0 bases, and 3 bases stayed unmatched. There are 14 residues in the CDR3. Germline V gene data show CDR1 as SGHDT and CDR2 as YYEEEE. CDR3 sequence: CASSTSGGSYEQYF. CDR3 in DNA: TGTGCCAGCAGCACCAGCGGGGGCTCCTACGAGCAGTACTTC.

The chain combines TRBV4-1 with TRBJ2-5, with no clear D. V was cut by 3 bases and J by 4 bases, with 18 bases left in between. Germline V lookup: CDR1 MGHRA, CDR2 YSYEKL. This CDR3 spans 16 amino acids. The CDR3 DNA follows: TGCGCCAGCAGCCAGATAAACCTGGGCTTTGGAGAGACCCAGTACTTC. Encoded protein: CASSQINLGFGETQYF.

The chain couples TRBV2 to TRBJ2-3, with TRBD2 matching 11 bases. CDR3 size: 17 residues. Germline V gives CDR1 SNHLY, CDR2 FYNNEI. J gave up 2 bases and V 6 bases, and 10 bases lay outside the gene matches. CDR3 in amino acids: CASRSPSGGRDTDTQYF. CDR3 sequence (DNA): TGTGCCAGCAGATCTCCTAGCGGGGGGCGGGACACAGATACGCAGTATTTT.

Here the CDR3 reads CASSTPHLNTEAFF. DNA for the CDR3: TGTGCCAGCAGCACCCCGCACTTGAACACTGAAGCTTTCTTT. J is TRBJ1-1 and V is TRBV11-2; D is unresolved. V was clipped by 5 bases and J by 0 bases, with 10 bases between them. CDR1 and CDR2 from the germline V gene are SGHAT and FQNNGV. This CDR3 spans 14 amino acids.

The V and J genes are TRBV28 and TRBJ1-1; D might be TRBD1 (6 bases). Germline loops: CDR1 MDHEN, CDR2 SYDVKM. V lost 8 bases and J lost 2, with 18 bases in between. The CDR3 runs to 15 residues. The CDR3 loop is CASGPDRLSNTEAFF. CDR3 bases: TGTGCCAGCGGGCCAGACAGGTTAAGTAACACTGAAGCTTTCTTT.

The rearrangement links TRBV7-2 to TRBJ2-2; possibly TRBD2 for D (5 bases). From germline, CDR1 is SGHTA and CDR2 FQGNSA. This CDR3 is built from 13 residues. V dropped 5 bases and J dropped 9 bases, with 13 bases sitting between them. For the CDR3, the DNA is TGTGCCAGCAGCCCATTCGGGGTGAGGGAGCTGTTTTTT. Protein product: CASSPFGVRELFF. The whole variable domain, remainder taken from reference TRBV7-2 and TRBJ2-2, is GAGVSQSPSNKVTEKGKDVELRCDPISGHTALYWYRQSLGQGLEFLIYFQGNSAPDKSGLPSDRFSAERTGGSVSTLTIQRTQQEDSAVYLCASSPFGVRELFFGEGSRLTVL.

The V and J genes are TRBV5-5 and TRBJ1-3; 9 nucleotides align to TRBD1. CDR1 SGHKS and CDR2 YYEKEE come from the germline V gene (reference sequence). This CDR3 region has 15 residues. J lost 0 bases, V lost 4 bases, and 2 bases had no gene match. The CDR3 DNA reads TGTGCCAGCAGCGGGACAGGGACCTCTGGAAACACCATATATTTT. This codes for CASSGTGTSGNTIYF.

The chain joins TRBV28 to TRBJ2-6; D is undetermined. Trimming removed 6 bases at V and 5 bases at J, with 5 bases between. Germline V gene sequence: CDR1 MDHEN, CDR2 SYDVKM. This CDR3 has 12 residues. The DNA for the CDR3 is TGTGCCAGCAGGGGGAGGGCCAACGTCCTGACTTTC. Translated: CASRGRANVLTF.

The genes are TRBV10-3 and TRBJ1-1; D not certain. CDR3 length: 13 residues. V gave up 0 bases and J gave up 5 bases, with 7 bases separating them. Germline V gene lookup returns CDR1 ENHRY and CDR2 SYGVKD. CDR3 DNA: TGTGCCATCAGTGAGTCAGGGAGAACTGAAGCTTTCTTT. This codes for CAISESGRTEAFF.